This T cell receptor beta chain was obtained from a study of blood T cell repertoires in COVID-19. Study overall: COVID-19 samples collected from the United States, Italy and Spain covered acute and convalescent phases.

Germline lookup yields CDR1 SGHRS and CDR2 YFSETQ. Trimming removed 6 bases from V and 2 bases from J; junction bases left unmatched: 10. CDR3 size: 15 residues. In the original analysis: Estimated nucleated cell counts came from reference gene primer amplification. Clones were read by immunoSEQ multiplex PCR, and TCRdb kept only the in-frame ones, dropping some. The DNA gave D and trimming, while V, J and clone size come from that table. The table includes some 180,000 clones, around four fifths detected once. The J gene is TRBJ2-5, the V gene TRBV5-1, with 7 positions matching TRBD1. The source material was peripheral blood. This clonotype originated in a woman between 70 and 85 years old who had recovered from COVID-19. The CDR3 sequence is CASTRWTGRQETQYF. The CDR3 region has the DNA TGCGCCAGCACCAGATGGACAGGTCGACAAGAGACCCAGTACTTC.